The rows below give T cell receptor beta chains drawn from one sample of a study of blood T cell repertoires in COVID-19. Measured with immunoSEQ multiplex PCR; TCRdb has only the in-frame clones, and not every one. Of 200,000 to 250,000 clones listed, about four fifths were seen once; the top ten hold around 8.9%. Sequencing was performed on peripheral blood. The receptors shown here come from a man older than 75 with acute or convalescent COVID-19. Each CDR3 is given with its conserved first and last residue. D genes are given only for firm matches. Clone size is stated in some rows and not others, as once, few, many or a class when expanded.

d_call	v_call	j_call	clone_size	cdr3_aa	cdr3_nt
NA	TRBV6-5	TRBJ1-2	NA	CASSYSTGRDGYTF	TGTGCCAGCAGTTACTCCACAGGAAGAGATGGCTACACCTTC
TRBD2	TRBV5-1	TRBJ2-3	NA	CASSPGGGTDTQYF	TGCGCCAGCAGCCCCGGGGGGGGGACAGATACGCAGTATTTT
TRBD1	TRBV19	TRBJ1-2	NA	CASSIPDRSGYGYTF	TGTGCCAGTAGTATTCCGGACAGGAGTGGCTATGGCTACACCTTC
NA	TRBV10-3	TRBJ1-1	NA	CAIGRVMNTEAFF	TGTGCCATCGGGCGCGTTATGAACACTGAAGCTTTCTTT
TRBD1	TRBV28	TRBJ1-5	NA	CASSFRQGDRPYSNQPQHF	TGTGCCAGCAGTTTCCGGCAGGGGGACAGACCCTATAGCAATCAGCCCCAGCATTTT
NA	TRBV3-1/TRBV3-2	TRBJ1-6	once	CASSQESSYNSPLHF	TGTGCCAGCAGCCAGGAGAGCTCCTATAATTCACCCCTCCACTTT
TRBD1	TRBV7-9	TRBJ1-4	NA	CASTPGQVGEKLFF	TGTGCCAGCACCCCGGGACAGGTCGGGGAAAAACTGTTTTTT
TRBD1	TRBV6-5	TRBJ2-2	few	CASSTGTGFGGELFF	TGTGCCAGCAGCACCGGGACAGGGTTCGGCGGGGAGCTGTTTTTT
NA	TRBV4-1	TRBJ1-3	once	CASSQGQLSGNTIYF	TGCGCCAGCAGCCAAGGACAGCTCTCTGGAAACACCATATATTTT
TRBD1	TRBV4-2	TRBJ1-1	few	CASSQGTGAEAFF	TGTGCCAGCAGCCAAGGGACAGGGGCTGAAGCTTTCTTT
NA	TRBV5-6	TRBJ1-4	NA	CASNKGVSNEKLFF	TGTGCCAGCAACAAGGGGGTTTCTAATGAAAAACTGTTTTTT
NA	TRBV27	TRBJ2-7	NA	CASSLERGRVTYEQYF	TGTGCCAGCTCTCTAGAAAGGGGGAGGGTTACCTACGAGCAGTACTTC
TRBD1	TRBV30	TRBJ1-3	NA	CAWRPTGASPSISGNTIYF	TGTGCCTGGAGACCGACAGGGGCCAGCCCGTCGATCTCTGGAAACACCATATATTTT
NA	TRBV20-1	TRBJ2-7	NA	CSASGFPSSYEQYF	TGCAGTGCTAGTGGATTTCCTAGCTCCTACGAGCAGTACTTC
NA	TRBV7-2	TRBJ1-5	NA	CASSFSGNQPQHF	TGTGCCAGCAGCTTCTCGGGGAATCAGCCCCAGCATTTT
NA	TRBV5-1	TRBJ1-2	NA	CASSLNGRSPYGYTF	TGCGCCAGCAGCTTGAATGGCAGAAGTCCCTATGGCTACACCTTC
TRBD1	TRBV28	TRBJ2-1	NA	CASSLGDSSYNEQFF	TGTGCCAGCAGTTTAGGGGACAGCTCCTACAATGAGCAGTTCTTC
NA	TRBV10-3	TRBJ1-6	NA	CAISESGGIANSPLHF	TGTGCCATCAGTGAGTCCGGGGGGATCGCTAATTCACCCCTCCACTTT
TRBD1	TRBV27	TRBJ2-5	NA	CASRGDRTGELETQYF	TGTGCCAGCAGGGGGGATCGGACAGGGGAATTGGAGACCCAGTACTTC
NA	TRBV9	TRBJ2-1	once	CASSVVGGPYNEQFF	TGTGCCAGCAGCGTAGTCGGCGGTCCCTACAATGAGCAGTTCTTC
NA	TRBV19	TRBJ1-2	NA	CASAPFGRAEANYGYTF	TGTGCCAGCGCCCCGTTTGGCAGGGCCGAAGCTAACTATGGCTACACCTTC
TRBD1	TRBV9	TRBJ1-1	NA	CASSVQGAGNTEAFF	TGTGCCAGCAGCGTCCAGGGGGCCGGGAACACTGAAGCTTTCTTT
TRBD1	TRBV2	TRBJ1-1	NA	CASSVNPRDSLNTEAFF	TGTGCCAGCAGTGTAAACCCCCGGGACAGTCTGAACACTGAAGCTTTCTTT
NA	TRBV18	TRBJ2-7	NA	CASSPQTGLYEQYF	TGTGCCAGCTCACCACAGACAGGACTTTACGAGCAGTACTTC
TRBD1	TRBV10-3	TRBJ2-2	once	CAISESTGATGELFF	TGTGCCATCAGTGAGTCAACAGGGGCCACCGGGGAGCTGTTTTTT
NA	TRBV5-1	TRBJ1-3	NA	CASSLAAVAPGNTIYF	TGCGCCAGCAGCTTGGCCGCGGTCGCTCCTGGAAACACCATATATTTT
TRBD1	TRBV19	TRBJ1-5	NA	CASSLQGAQGNQPQHF	TGTGCCAGTAGTCTCCAGGGGGCTCAGGGCAATCAGCCCCAGCATTTT
TRBD1	TRBV7-9	TRBJ1-6	many	CASSPRDSLRSSPLHF	TGTGCCAGCAGCCCCCGGGACAGCCTAAGAAGCTCACCCCTCCACTTT
NA	TRBV19	TRBJ2-1	NA	CASSILTGSSYNEQFF	TGTGCCAGTAGTATATTGACAGGATCTTCCTACAATGAGCAGTTCTTC
NA	TRBV6-5	TRBJ1-1	NA	CASSYSIWSVNTEAFF	TGTGCCAGCAGTTACTCGATCTGGTCAGTGAACACTGAAGCTTTCTTT
NA	TRBV7-9	TRBJ1-1	NA	CASSLDGGLEAFF	TGTGCCAGCAGCTTAGACGGGGGGCTGGAAGCTTTCTTT
TRBD1	TRBV6-1	TRBJ1-5	once	CASSVIGQGANQPQHF	TGTGCCAGCAGTGTAATAGGACAGGGGGCGAATCAGCCCCAGCATTTT
NA	TRBV20-1	TRBJ1-3	NA	CSASPPGVAGNTIYF	TGCAGTGCTAGTCCCCCAGGGGTGGCTGGAAACACCATATATTTT
NA	TRBV7-9	TRBJ1-2	NA	CASSLTVRGAAGYGYTF	TGTGCCAGCAGCTTAACGGTCAGGGGAGCGGCGGGCTATGGCTACACCTTC
TRBD2	TRBV4-1	TRBJ2-4	NA	CASSHPGGRTKNIQYF	TGCGCCAGCAGCCACCCGGGGGGTAGAACCAAAAACATTCAGTACTTC
NA	TRBV2	TRBJ1-4	many	CASSDRATNEKLFF	TGTGCCAGCAGTGACAGGGCAACTAATGAAAAACTGTTTTTT
NA	TRBV19	TRBJ1-6	NA	CASSIGGGSSYNSPLHF	TGTGCCAGTAGTATAGGGGGGGGCAGCTCCTATAATTCACCCCTCCACTTT
TRBD2	TRBV5-1	TRBJ2-6	NA	CASRPTSGTSGANVLTF	TGCGCCAGCAGGCCGACTAGCGGTACCTCTGGGGCCAACGTCCTGACTTTC
NA	TRBV18	TRBJ1-1	NA	CASSLDRNTEAFF	TGTGCCAGCTCACTAGACAGGAACACTGAAGCTTTCTTT
NA	TRBV5-8	TRBJ1-5	NA	CASSLGALNGNQPQHF	TGTGCCAGCAGCCTGGGGGCGCTCAATGGCAATCAGCCCCAGCATTTT
TRBD1	TRBV6-5	TRBJ1-5	NA	CATVPGTVNQPQHF	TGTGCCACCGTCCCCGGGACAGTTAATCAGCCCCAGCATTTT
TRBD1	TRBV28	TRBJ1-5	NA	CASSLETGWNQPQHF	TGTGCCAGCAGTTTAGAGACAGGGTGGAATCAGCCCCAGCATTTT
NA	TRBV19	TRBJ2-1	once	CASSIVADSSYNEQFF	TGTGCCAGTAGTATAGTAGCTGATAGCTCCTACAATGAGCAGTTCTTC
NA	TRBV28	TRBJ1-5	NA	CASSFSGMVWDQPQHF	TGTGCCAGCAGTTTCTCGGGGATGGTTTGGGATCAGCCCCAGCATTTT
TRBD1	TRBV19	TRBJ2-1	NA	CASSTMKTGANNEQFF	TGTGCCAGTAGTACTATGAAGACAGGGGCGAATAATGAGCAGTTCTTC
TRBD1	TRBV5-1	TRBJ2-7	few	CASSLATGGADEQYF	TGCGCCAGCAGCTTGGCGACAGGGGGGGCCGACGAGCAGTACTTC
NA	TRBV3-1/TRBV3-2	TRBJ1-5	NA	CASSQGYVVGQPQHF	TGTGCCAGCAGCCAAGGGTATGTGGTTGGCCAGCCCCAGCATTTT
NA	TRBV2	TRBJ2-3	once	CASNRGTDTQYF	TGTGCCAGCAACCGGGGTACAGATACGCAGTATTTT
NA	TRBV27	TRBJ1-2	NA	CASSFISGGDYGYTF	TGTGCCAGCAGTTTCATCTCCGGGGGGGACTATGGCTACACCTTC
NA	TRBV3-1/TRBV3-2	TRBJ2-7	few	CASSQASYEQYF	TGTGCCAGCAGCCAAGCTTCCTACGAGCAGTACTTC
NA	TRBV15	TRBJ1-6	NA	CATSRSTGPTDNSPLHF	TGTGCCACCAGCAGAAGCACAGGGCCAACTGATAATTCACCCCTCCACTTT
NA	TRBV3-1/TRBV3-2	TRBJ1-1	few	CASSHRDTRYTEAFF	TGTGCCAGCAGCCACCGGGACACCCGTTACACTGAAGCTTTCTTT
NA	TRBV19	TRBJ1-4	NA	CASSLKFLRANEKLFF	TGTGCCAGTAGCCTTAAATTTTTGAGGGCTAATGAAAAACTGTTTTTT
NA	TRBV24-1	TRBJ2-1	NA	CATSDSRLLLINEQFF	TGTGCCACCAGTGATTCAAGGCTCCTACTAATAAATGAGCAGTTCTTC
TRBD2	TRBV24-1	TRBJ2-5	NA	CATSPRGGMETQYF	TGTGCCACCAGCCCTCGGGGGGGTATGGAGACCCAGTACTTC